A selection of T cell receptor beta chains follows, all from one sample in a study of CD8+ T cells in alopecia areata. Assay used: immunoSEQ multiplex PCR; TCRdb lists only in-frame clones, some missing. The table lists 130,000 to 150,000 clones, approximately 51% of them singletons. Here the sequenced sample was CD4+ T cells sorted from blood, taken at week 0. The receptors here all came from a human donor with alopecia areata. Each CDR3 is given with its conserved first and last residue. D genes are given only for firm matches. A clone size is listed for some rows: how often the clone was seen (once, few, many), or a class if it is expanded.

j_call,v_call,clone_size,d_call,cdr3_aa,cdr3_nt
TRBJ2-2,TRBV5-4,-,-,CASSLVGYTGELFF,TGTGCCAGCAGCCTTGTCGGATACACCGGGGAGCTGTTTTTT
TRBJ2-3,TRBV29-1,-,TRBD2,CSVDEAGADTQYF,TGCAGCGTTGACGAAGCGGGGGCAGATACGCAGTATTTT
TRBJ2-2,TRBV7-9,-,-,CASSSTGSGLFF,TGTGCCAGCAGCTCCACAGGGTCAGGGCTGTTTTTT
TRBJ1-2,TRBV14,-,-,CASSQGTDMNGYTF,TGTGCCAGCAGCCAAGGGACAGACATGAATGGCTACACCTTC
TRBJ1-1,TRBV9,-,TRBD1,CASSTGTGKDEAFF,TGTGCCAGCAGCACAGGGACAGGGAAGGATGAAGCTTTCTTT
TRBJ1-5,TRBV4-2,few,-,CASSQGGLDQPQHF,TGTGCCAGCAGCCAGGGTGGGTTGGATCAGCCCCAGCATTTT
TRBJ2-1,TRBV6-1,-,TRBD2,CASRVTSGRNEQFF,TGTGCCAGCAGGGTGACTAGCGGGAGGAATGAGCAGTTCTTC
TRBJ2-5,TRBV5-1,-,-,CASSIRQKETQYF,TGCGCCAGCAGCATTAGACAGAAAGAGACCCAGTACTTC
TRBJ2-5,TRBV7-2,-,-,CASSSYYGLRQETQYF,TGTGCCAGCAGCTCATACTATGGACTACGGCAAGAGACCCAGTACTTC
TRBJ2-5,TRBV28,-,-,CASSLPDGVAETQYF,TGTGCCAGCAGTTTACCGGACGGAGTGGCGGAGACCCAGTACTTC
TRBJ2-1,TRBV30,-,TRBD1,CAWSGTGSSYNEQFF,TGTGCCTGGAGTGGGACAGGGAGTAGCTACAATGAGCAGTTCTTC
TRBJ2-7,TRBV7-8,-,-,CASAGTSAYEQYF,TGTGCCAGCGCCGGGACTTCTGCCTACGAGCAGTACTTC
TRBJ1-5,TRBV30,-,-,CAWSDRANQPQHF,TGTGCCTGGAGTGACAGGGCCAATCAGCCCCAGCATTTT